This is a list of T cell receptor beta chains from one sample in a study of cytomegalovirus exposure and HLA in healthy donors. The protocol was immunoSEQ multiplex PCR, while the TCRdb copy is restricted to in-frame clones and leaves out a portion. The table lists some 250,000 clones, roughly 91% of them singletons. Sequencing was done on a sample of PBMCs. These receptors were obtained from a woman aged 30 to 39 in good health and CMV-seronegative. Each CDR3 is given with its conserved first and last residue. Each record gives: clone size, D gene, J gene, V gene, CDR3 length, CDR3 protein, CDR3 DNA. D genes are given only for firm matches. Rows may omit the clone size; those that give it use once, few, many or a size class.

clone_size: .
d_call: .
j_call: TRBJ2-5
v_call: TRBV7-8
cdr3_length: 16
cdr3_aa: CASSSGQNLFQETQYF
cdr3_nt: TGTGCCAGCAGCTCAGGACAGAACCTGTTTCAAGAGACCCAGTACTTC

clone_size: .
d_call: TRBD1
j_call: TRBJ1-4
v_call: TRBV7-2
cdr3_length: 16
cdr3_aa: CASSTDRGFSNEKLFF
cdr3_nt: TGTGCCAGCAGCACGGACAGGGGGTTCTCTAATGAAAAACTGTTTTTT

clone_size: .
d_call: .
j_call: TRBJ1-1
v_call: TRBV10-3
cdr3_length: 13
cdr3_aa: CAISGQVNTEAFF
cdr3_nt: TGTGCCATCAGTGGACAGGTGAACACTGAAGCTTTCTTT

clone_size: .
d_call: TRBD1
j_call: TRBJ1-5
v_call: TRBV19
cdr3_length: 12
cdr3_aa: CASKTGYEPQHF
cdr3_nt: TGTGCCAGCAAGACAGGGTATGAGCCCCAGCATTTT

clone_size: few
d_call: .
j_call: TRBJ1-2
v_call: TRBV30
cdr3_length: 13
cdr3_aa: CAWSLGINYGYTF
cdr3_nt: TGTGCCTGGAGCCTTGGGATAAACTATGGCTACACCTTC

clone_size: .
d_call: .
j_call: TRBJ2-7
v_call: TRBV2
cdr3_length: 13
cdr3_aa: CASSPQGLYEQYF
cdr3_nt: TGTGCCAGCTCACCCCAGGGACTGTACGAGCAGTACTTC

clone_size: .
d_call: .
j_call: TRBJ1-5
v_call: TRBV28
cdr3_length: 13
cdr3_aa: CASSLRAGGPQHF
cdr3_nt: TGTGCCAGCAGTTTAAGGGCCGGGGGGCCCCAGCATTTT

clone_size: .
d_call: TRBD2
j_call: TRBJ2-5
v_call: TRBV7-9
cdr3_length: 18
cdr3_aa: CASSSQTGLAGDWETQYF
cdr3_nt: TGTGCCAGCAGCTCGCAAACCGGACTAGCGGGAGACTGGGAGACCCAGTACTTC

clone_size: .
d_call: TRBD1
j_call: TRBJ2-5
v_call: TRBV5-6
cdr3_length: 17
cdr3_aa: CASSSWTGGPNQETQYF
cdr3_nt: TGTGCCAGCAGCTCATGGACAGGGGGCCCTAACCAAGAGACCCAGTACTTC

clone_size: .
d_call: .
j_call: TRBJ1-2
v_call: TRBV5-5
cdr3_length: 15
cdr3_aa: CASSLATQIEYGYTF
cdr3_nt: TGTGCCAGCAGCTTGGCTACCCAGATTGAATATGGCTACACCTTC

clone_size: .
d_call: TRBD2
j_call: TRBJ2-1
v_call: TRBV27
cdr3_length: 16
cdr3_aa: CASSAISGSTYNEQFF
cdr3_nt: TGTGCCAGCAGTGCTATTAGCGGGAGCACCTACAATGAGCAGTTCTTC

clone_size: .
d_call: .
j_call: TRBJ1-5
v_call: TRBV11-2
cdr3_length: 15
cdr3_aa: CASSVDGTGNQPQHF
cdr3_nt: TGTGCCAGCAGCGTAGACGGGACGGGAAATCAGCCCCAGCATTTT

clone_size: .
d_call: .
j_call: TRBJ1-5
v_call: TRBV5-8
cdr3_length: 16
cdr3_aa: CASDTSNTGSSQPQHF
cdr3_nt: TGTGCCAGCGATACCTCTAACACAGGGTCGAGTCAGCCCCAGCATTTT

clone_size: .
d_call: .
j_call: TRBJ2-2
v_call: TRBV11-2
cdr3_length: 14
cdr3_aa: CASSSAGGAGELFF
cdr3_nt: TGTGCCAGCAGCTCCGCAGGGGGGGCCGGGGAGCTGTTTTTT

clone_size: .
d_call: .
j_call: TRBJ2-5
v_call: TRBV7-7
cdr3_length: 15
cdr3_aa: CASSLGLSKQETQYF
cdr3_nt: TGTGCCAGCAGCCTTGGACTATCTAAGCAAGAGACCCAGTACTTC

clone_size: .
d_call: .
j_call: TRBJ2-7
v_call: TRBV20-1
cdr3_length: 11
cdr3_aa: CSALPGHEQYF
cdr3_nt: TGCAGTGCTCTACCTGGCCACGAGCAGTACTTC

clone_size: .
d_call: .
j_call: TRBJ2-7
v_call: TRBV4-2
cdr3_length: 17
cdr3_aa: CASSQDLVTERTYEQYF
cdr3_nt: TGTGCCAGCAGCCAAGATTTAGTGACAGAGAGAACCTACGAGCAGTACTTC

clone_size: .
d_call: TRBD1
j_call: TRBJ2-7
v_call: TRBV14
cdr3_length: 14
cdr3_aa: CASSLGTAGYEQYF
cdr3_nt: TGTGCCAGCAGCCTCGGGACAGCAGGTTACGAGCAGTACTTC

clone_size: once
d_call: TRBD2
j_call: TRBJ2-7
v_call: TRBV9
cdr3_length: 15
cdr3_aa: CASSVDGRAGGEQYF
cdr3_nt: TGTGCCAGCAGCGTAGACGGGAGGGCCGGGGGCGAGCAGTACTTC

clone_size: .
d_call: .
j_call: TRBJ1-4
v_call: TRBV28
cdr3_length: 14
cdr3_aa: CASSLIATNEKLFF
cdr3_nt: TGTGCCAGCAGTTTGATTGCAACTAATGAAAAACTGTTTTTT

clone_size: once
d_call: .
j_call: TRBJ2-7
v_call: TRBV4-3
cdr3_length: 16
cdr3_aa: CASSQEGDGGTYEQYF
cdr3_nt: TGCGCCAGCAGCCAAGAGGGCGATGGTGGGACCTACGAGCAGTACTTC

clone_size: .
d_call: .
j_call: TRBJ2-1
v_call: TRBV27
cdr3_length: 12
cdr3_aa: CASRGSYNEQFF
cdr3_nt: TGTGCCAGCAGGGGTTCCTACAATGAGCAGTTCTTC

clone_size: .
d_call: TRBD2
j_call: TRBJ2-3
v_call: TRBV7-2
cdr3_length: 16
cdr3_aa: CASSPGTSGKPGSQYF
cdr3_nt: TGTGCCAGCAGCCCCGGGACTAGCGGGAAGCCAGGCTCCCAGTATTTT

clone_size: .
d_call: .
j_call: TRBJ2-7
v_call: TRBV10-1
cdr3_length: 13
cdr3_aa: CASRVQGLYEQYF
cdr3_nt: TGCGCCAGCAGGGTGCAGGGGCTATACGAGCAGTACTTC

clone_size: .
d_call: .
j_call: TRBJ1-2
v_call: TRBV4-1
cdr3_length: 15
cdr3_aa: CASSQERTLDYGYTF
cdr3_nt: TGCGCCAGCAGCCAAGAACGGACACTCGACTATGGCTACACCTTC

clone_size: once
d_call: TRBD1
j_call: TRBJ2-7
v_call: TRBV7-9
cdr3_length: 15
cdr3_aa: CASSRSGTGGYEQYF
cdr3_nt: TGTGCCAGCAGCCGCTCCGGGACAGGGGGCTACGAGCAGTACTTC

clone_size: .
d_call: .
j_call: TRBJ2-4
v_call: TRBV30
cdr3_length: 12
cdr3_aa: CAWSPTWGIQYF
cdr3_nt: TGTGCCTGGAGCCCGACCTGGGGCATTCAGTACTTC

clone_size: .
d_call: TRBD1
j_call: TRBJ1-2
v_call: TRBV19
cdr3_length: 16
cdr3_aa: CASSTDRMDRKDGYTF
cdr3_nt: TGTGCCAGTAGTACCGATAGAATGGACAGGAAAGATGGCTACACCTTC

clone_size: .
d_call: TRBD2
j_call: TRBJ2-2
v_call: TRBV11-2
cdr3_length: 16
cdr3_aa: CASSPPTSEPTGELFF
cdr3_nt: TGTGCCAGCAGCCCGCCGACTAGCGAACCCACCGGGGAGCTGTTTTTT

clone_size: few
d_call: .
j_call: TRBJ1-5
v_call: TRBV4-3
cdr3_length: 15
cdr3_aa: CASSQDNSNPQPQHF
cdr3_nt: TGCGCCAGCAGCCAAGATAACAGCAATCCCCAGCCCCAGCATTTT

clone_size: .
d_call: TRBD1
j_call: TRBJ2-5
v_call: TRBV28
cdr3_length: 14
cdr3_aa: CASKRDRVRETQYF
cdr3_nt: TGTGCCAGCAAGCGGGACAGGGTGAGGGAGACCCAGTACTTC

clone_size: .
d_call: TRBD1
j_call: TRBJ2-2
v_call: TRBV6-5
cdr3_length: 14
cdr3_aa: CAKRDRGRSGELFF
cdr3_nt: TGTGCCAAAAGGGACAGGGGGCGGTCCGGGGAGCTGTTTTTT

clone_size: .
d_call: .
j_call: TRBJ2-2
v_call: TRBV4-3
cdr3_length: 15
cdr3_aa: CASSQDRFNTGELFF
cdr3_nt: TGCGCCAGCAGCCAAGACCGATTCAACACCGGGGAGCTGTTTTTT

clone_size: .
d_call: .
j_call: TRBJ2-7
v_call: TRBV27
cdr3_length: 14
cdr3_aa: CASSYLPQGREQYF
cdr3_nt: TGTGCCAGCAGTTACCTCCCCCAGGGGAGGGAGCAGTACTTC

clone_size: .
d_call: .
j_call: TRBJ2-3
v_call: TRBV5-6
cdr3_length: 12
cdr3_aa: CASSLAADTQYF
cdr3_nt: TGTGCCAGCAGCTTGGCGGCAGATACGCAGTATTTT

clone_size: .
d_call: TRBD1
j_call: TRBJ2-5
v_call: TRBV5-4
cdr3_length: 16
cdr3_aa: CASSLPGTGGRETQYF
cdr3_nt: TGTGCCAGCAGCTTGCCGGGGACAGGGGGCCGGGAGACCCAGTACTTC

clone_size: .
d_call: .
j_call: TRBJ1-1
v_call: TRBV4-2
cdr3_length: 17
cdr3_aa: CASSQDYRYRVNTEAFF
cdr3_nt: TGTGCCAGCAGCCAAGATTATCGGTACAGAGTGAACACTGAAGCTTTCTTT

clone_size: few
d_call: TRBD1
j_call: TRBJ1-5
v_call: TRBV30
cdr3_length: 14
cdr3_aa: CAWSSGTGNQPQHF
cdr3_nt: TGTGCCTGGAGCTCCGGGACAGGCAATCAGCCCCAGCATTTT

clone_size: few
d_call: TRBD1
j_call: TRBJ1-2
v_call: TRBV27
cdr3_length: 15
cdr3_aa: CASSPHTGGGYGYTF
cdr3_nt: TGTGCCAGCAGTCCCCACACAGGGGGTGGCTATGGCTACACCTTC

clone_size: .
d_call: TRBD2
j_call: TRBJ2-7
v_call: TRBV19
cdr3_length: 15
cdr3_aa: CASSTLTSGAYEQYF
cdr3_nt: TGTGCCAGTAGTACCTTGACTAGCGGAGCCTACGAGCAGTACTTC

clone_size: .
d_call: TRBD1
j_call: TRBJ1-4
v_call: TRBV6-1
cdr3_length: 16
cdr3_aa: CASSDPRTGYNEKLFF
cdr3_nt: TGTGCCAGCAGTGACCCGCGGACAGGTTATAATGAAAAACTGTTTTTT

clone_size: .
d_call: .
j_call: TRBJ1-4
v_call: TRBV4-1
cdr3_length: 13
cdr3_aa: CASSQTVNEKLFF
cdr3_nt: TGCGCCAGCAGCCAAACAGTAAATGAAAAACTGTTTTTT

clone_size: .
d_call: TRBD2
j_call: TRBJ2-1
v_call: TRBV5-1
cdr3_length: 16
cdr3_aa: CASSLAGLARYNEQFF
cdr3_nt: TGCGCCAGCAGCTTGGCGGGACTAGCTCGCTACAATGAGCAGTTCTTC

clone_size: .
d_call: .
j_call: TRBJ2-3
v_call: TRBV7-9
cdr3_length: 11
cdr3_aa: CASSSTDTQYF
cdr3_nt: TGTGCCAGCAGTTCGACAGATACGCAGTATTTT

clone_size: .
d_call: .
j_call: TRBJ1-5
v_call: TRBV11-2
cdr3_length: 13
cdr3_aa: CASSLGRGQPQHF
cdr3_nt: TGTGCCAGCAGCTTAGGACGAGGCCAGCCCCAGCATTTT

clone_size: .
d_call: .
j_call: TRBJ2-7
v_call: TRBV27
cdr3_length: 13
cdr3_aa: CASRGLASYEQYF
cdr3_nt: TGTGCCAGCAGAGGTCTAGCCTCCTACGAGCAGTACTTC

clone_size: .
d_call: .
j_call: TRBJ2-1
v_call: TRBV14
cdr3_length: 18
cdr3_aa: CASSLSRGNVRSFNEQFF
cdr3_nt: TGTGCCAGCAGCCTATCACGCGGGAACGTGCGTTCATTCAATGAGCAGTTCTTC

clone_size: .
d_call: .
j_call: TRBJ1-1
v_call: TRBV27
cdr3_length: 15
cdr3_aa: CASSSSSQLNTEAFF
cdr3_nt: TGTGCCAGCAGTTCCTCCTCCCAGCTGAACACTGAAGCTTTCTTT

clone_size: .
d_call: .
j_call: TRBJ1-2
v_call: TRBV5-1
cdr3_length: 16
cdr3_aa: CASSLRLGQLNYGYTF
cdr3_nt: TGCGCCAGCAGCTTACGTTTAGGACAGTTAAACTATGGCTACACCTTC

clone_size: .
d_call: TRBD2
j_call: TRBJ2-7
v_call: TRBV9
cdr3_length: 15
cdr3_aa: CASSVDGLAFYEQYF
cdr3_nt: TGTGCCAGCAGCGTAGACGGACTAGCCTTCTACGAGCAGTACTTC

clone_size: few
d_call: TRBD2
j_call: TRBJ2-1
v_call: TRBV6-5
cdr3_length: 15
cdr3_aa: CASSPMGLADNEQFF
cdr3_nt: TGTGCCAGCAGTCCTATGGGACTAGCTGATAATGAGCAGTTCTTC

clone_size: once
d_call: .
j_call: TRBJ2-4
v_call: TRBV10-2
cdr3_length: 13
cdr3_aa: CASGSESKNIQYF
cdr3_nt: TGCGCCAGCGGGTCCGAGTCCAAAAACATTCAGTACTTC

clone_size: .
d_call: TRBD2
j_call: TRBJ2-7
v_call: TRBV5-8
cdr3_length: 16
cdr3_aa: CASSLERGGTAYEQYF
cdr3_nt: TGTGCCAGCAGCTTGGAGCGGGGGGGGACAGCCTACGAGCAGTACTTC

clone_size: .
d_call: TRBD1
j_call: TRBJ2-5
v_call: TRBV28
cdr3_length: 14
cdr3_aa: CASSISGTVETQYF
cdr3_nt: TGTGCCAGCAGTATTTCCGGGACAGTCGAGACCCAGTACTTC